These T cell receptor beta chains were read from a single sample in a study of OX40 agonist ivuxolimab in advanced cancers. This table comes from immunoSEQ multiplex PCR, and its TCRdb copy is limited to in-frame clones, with some not included. The top ten hold roughly 0.51% of the sample, which has about 73,000 clones, over 80% seen once. This specimen consisted of CD4+ or CD8+ T cells sorted from blood, obtained in a trial of the OX40 agonist ivuxolimab. The receptors here all came from an adult with an advanced solid tumor such as melanoma, head and neck, liver or kidney cancer. Both conserved end residues are part of each CDR3. The D gene is left open where the match is weak. Size tells how often a clone was seen (once, few, many) or the class of an expanded clone, and some rows leave it out.

d_call: -; v_call: TRBV5-1; j_call: TRBJ2-2; clone_size: once; cdr3_length: 14; cdr3_aa: CASSLVGSTGELFF; cdr3_nt: TGCGCCAGCAGCTTGGTGGGGAGCACCGGGGAGCTGTTTTTT
d_call: TRBD1; v_call: TRBV2; j_call: TRBJ1-2; clone_size: -; cdr3_length: 15; cdr3_aa: CASSFYRDRGEGYTF; cdr3_nt: TGTGCCAGCAGTTTTTACCGGGACAGGGGGGAGGGCTACACCTTC
d_call: TRBD1; v_call: TRBV28; j_call: TRBJ1-2; clone_size: few; cdr3_length: 16; cdr3_aa: CASSPSPTGGGYGYTF; cdr3_nt: TGTGCCAGCAGTCCGTCCCCCACAGGGGGCGGCTATGGCTACACCTTC
d_call: TRBD1; v_call: TRBV6-6; j_call: TRBJ1-1; clone_size: -; cdr3_length: 14; cdr3_aa: CASRHRGGKTEAFF; cdr3_nt: TGTGCCAGCAGGCACAGGGGTGGAAAGACTGAAGCTTTCTTT
d_call: TRBD1; v_call: TRBV19; j_call: TRBJ1-5; clone_size: -; cdr3_length: 14; cdr3_aa: CASSKYRGSQPQHF; cdr3_nt: TGTGCCAGTAGTAAATACAGGGGGTCTCAGCCCCAGCATTTT
d_call: TRBD2; v_call: TRBV19; j_call: TRBJ2-1; clone_size: once; cdr3_length: 17; cdr3_aa: CASRGGNLAGSYNEQFF; cdr3_nt: TGTGCCAGTAGAGGGGGTAATCTAGCGGGATCCTACAATGAGCAGTTCTTC
d_call: -; v_call: TRBV7-9; j_call: TRBJ2-3; clone_size: -; cdr3_length: 17; cdr3_aa: CASSLGPQSGRTDTQYF; cdr3_nt: TGTGCCAGCAGCTTAGGTCCCCAGAGCGGTCGCACAGATACGCAGTATTTT
d_call: TRBD1; v_call: TRBV19; j_call: TRBJ1-2; clone_size: few; cdr3_length: 11; cdr3_aa: CASSHRGGYTF; cdr3_nt: TGTGCCAGTAGCCACAGGGGTGGCTACACCTTC
d_call: -; v_call: TRBV4-1; j_call: TRBJ2-5; clone_size: -; cdr3_length: 19; cdr3_aa: CASSQPRLGTALGGETQYF; cdr3_nt: TGCGCCAGCAGCCAGCCTCGACTAGGTACCGCCCTAGGGGGAGAGACCCAGTACTTC
d_call: -; v_call: TRBV10-3; j_call: TRBJ1-1; clone_size: -; cdr3_length: 15; cdr3_aa: CAISWTAGLNTEAFF; cdr3_nt: TGTGCCATCAGTTGGACAGCCGGGTTGAACACTGAAGCTTTCTTT
d_call: TRBD1; v_call: TRBV29-1; j_call: TRBJ2-7; clone_size: -; cdr3_length: 13; cdr3_aa: CSATGTGVSEQYF; cdr3_nt: TGCAGCGCAACGGGGACAGGTGTGTCCGAGCAGTACTTC
d_call: TRBD1; v_call: TRBV5-1; j_call: TRBJ2-5; clone_size: -; cdr3_length: 15; cdr3_aa: CASSFSGTGGETQYF; cdr3_nt: TGCGCCAGCAGCTTTTCGGGGACAGGGGGGGAGACCCAGTACTTC
d_call: -; v_call: TRBV27; j_call: TRBJ1-3; clone_size: -; cdr3_length: 13; cdr3_aa: CASRLTSGNTIYF; cdr3_nt: TGTGCCAGCAGACTGACCTCTGGAAACACCATATATTTT
d_call: TRBD2; v_call: TRBV10-1; j_call: TRBJ2-1; clone_size: -; cdr3_length: 13; cdr3_aa: CASSESGTSGIFF; cdr3_nt: TGCGCCAGCAGTGAGTCCGGGACTAGCGGGATTTTCTTC
d_call: -; v_call: TRBV14; j_call: TRBJ2-3; clone_size: -; cdr3_length: 14; cdr3_aa: CASSQDSQPQPQYF; cdr3_nt: TGTGCCAGCAGCCAAGATTCCCAACCACAGCCACAGTATTTT
d_call: TRBD1; v_call: TRBV12-5; j_call: TRBJ1-2; clone_size: -; cdr3_length: 14; cdr3_aa: CASGRQGPNYGYTF; cdr3_nt: TGTGCTAGTGGAAGACAGGGGCCCAACTATGGCTACACCTTC
d_call: -; v_call: TRBV2; j_call: TRBJ1-5; clone_size: -; cdr3_length: 14; cdr3_aa: CASSEALRSSPQHF; cdr3_nt: TGTGCCAGCAGTGAAGCGCTTCGGTCAAGCCCCCAGCATTTT
d_call: -; v_call: TRBV19; j_call: TRBJ1-2; clone_size: -; cdr3_length: 13; cdr3_aa: CASSIGGLGGYTF; cdr3_nt: TGTGCCAGTAGTATTGGTGGATTGGGTGGCTACACCTTC
d_call: TRBD1; v_call: TRBV28; j_call: TRBJ1-2; clone_size: once; cdr3_length: 15; cdr3_aa: CASSLLGTGYYGYTF; cdr3_nt: TGTGCCAGCAGTTTATTGGGGACAGGATACTATGGCTACACCTTC
d_call: -; v_call: TRBV19; j_call: TRBJ2-7; clone_size: -; cdr3_length: 14; cdr3_aa: CASSIRGPNYEQYF; cdr3_nt: TGTGCCAGTAGTATCCGGGGTCCCAACTACGAGCAGTACTTC
d_call: TRBD1; v_call: TRBV4-1; j_call: TRBJ1-2; clone_size: -; cdr3_length: 17; cdr3_aa: CASSQGNGQGPNYGYTF; cdr3_nt: TGCGCCAGCAGCCAGGGCAATGGACAGGGCCCTAACTATGGCTACACCTTC
d_call: -; v_call: TRBV27; j_call: TRBJ2-2; clone_size: -; cdr3_length: 12; cdr3_aa: CASSPPVGELFF; cdr3_nt: TGTGCCAGCAGTCCACCGGTTGGGGAGCTGTTTTTT
d_call: -; v_call: TRBV9; j_call: TRBJ2-6; clone_size: -; cdr3_length: 18; cdr3_aa: CASSFSGGRVSGANVLTF; cdr3_nt: TGTGCCAGCAGCTTCTCTGGGGGCAGGGTTTCTGGGGCCAACGTCCTGACTTTC
d_call: -; v_call: TRBV28; j_call: TRBJ1-4; clone_size: -; cdr3_length: 13; cdr3_aa: CASTEQGNEKLFF; cdr3_nt: TGTGCCAGCACGGAGCAGGGGAATGAAAAACTGTTTTTT
d_call: TRBD1; v_call: TRBV5-5; j_call: TRBJ1-5; clone_size: few; cdr3_length: 17; cdr3_aa: CASSLRTPGQGNQPQHF; cdr3_nt: TGTGCCAGCAGCCTCCGGACCCCGGGACAGGGGAATCAGCCCCAGCATTTT
d_call: -; v_call: TRBV2; j_call: TRBJ2-2; clone_size: once; cdr3_length: 14; cdr3_aa: CASRRTSNTGELFF; cdr3_nt: TGTGCCAGCAGGCGGACTTCGAACACCGGGGAGCTGTTTTTT
d_call: -; v_call: TRBV6-6; j_call: TRBJ1-6; clone_size: once; cdr3_length: 13; cdr3_aa: CASSGGWVSPLHF; cdr3_nt: TGTGCCAGCAGTGGGGGATGGGTTTCACCCCTCCACTTT
d_call: -; v_call: TRBV2; j_call: TRBJ1-4; clone_size: -; cdr3_length: 17; cdr3_aa: CASSPLRGTPTNEKLFF; cdr3_nt: TGTGCCAGCAGTCCCCTCCGCGGGACCCCGACTAATGAAAAACTGTTTTTT
d_call: -; v_call: TRBV5-5; j_call: TRBJ1-5; clone_size: -; cdr3_length: 15; cdr3_aa: CASSLTGNINQPQHF; cdr3_nt: TGTGCCAGCAGCCTAACGGGGAACATCAATCAGCCCCAGCATTTT
d_call: -; v_call: TRBV19; j_call: TRBJ2-2; clone_size: -; cdr3_length: 12; cdr3_aa: CASSLGTGELFF; cdr3_nt: TGTGCCAGTAGTCTTGGTACCGGGGAGCTGTTTTTT
d_call: TRBD2; v_call: TRBV13; j_call: TRBJ2-2; clone_size: -; cdr3_length: 17; cdr3_aa: CASSPRLAGVNTGELFF; cdr3_nt: TGTGCCAGCAGCCCCAGACTAGCGGGAGTCAACACCGGGGAGCTGTTTTTT
d_call: -; v_call: TRBV5-8; j_call: TRBJ2-5; clone_size: -; cdr3_length: 15; cdr3_aa: CASSLNSAREETQYF; cdr3_nt: TGTGCCAGCAGCTTGAACAGCGCCCGGGAAGAGACCCAGTACTTC
d_call: TRBD1; v_call: TRBV6-5; j_call: TRBJ1-2; clone_size: -; cdr3_length: 12; cdr3_aa: CASGQGYGGYTF; cdr3_nt: TGTGCCAGCGGACAGGGCTACGGGGGCTACACCTTC
d_call: TRBD2; v_call: TRBV29-1; j_call: TRBJ2-5; clone_size: -; cdr3_length: 14; cdr3_aa: CSVEFSGGGETQYF; cdr3_nt: TGCAGCGTTGAGTTTAGCGGGGGAGGAGAGACCCAGTACTTC
d_call: TRBD2; v_call: TRBV7-9; j_call: TRBJ2-7; clone_size: once; cdr3_length: 15; cdr3_aa: CASSISGGSSYEQYF; cdr3_nt: TGTGCCAGCAGCATTAGCGGGGGGAGCTCCTACGAGCAGTACTTC
d_call: -; v_call: TRBV19; j_call: TRBJ1-4; clone_size: -; cdr3_length: 14; cdr3_aa: CASSIDGTGRKLFF; cdr3_nt: TGTGCCAGTAGTATAGATGGAACAGGGAGAAAACTGTTTTTT
d_call: -; v_call: TRBV9; j_call: TRBJ2-2; clone_size: -; cdr3_length: 16; cdr3_aa: CASSVDIGTNTGELFF; cdr3_nt: TGTGCCAGCAGCGTAGACATAGGAACGAACACCGGGGAGCTGTTTTTT
d_call: -; v_call: TRBV29-1; j_call: TRBJ2-1; clone_size: once; cdr3_length: 13; cdr3_aa: CSVSRDTYNEQFF; cdr3_nt: TGCAGCGTTAGCCGGGACACCTACAATGAGCAGTTCTTC
d_call: -; v_call: TRBV5-8; j_call: TRBJ2-3; clone_size: -; cdr3_length: 15; cdr3_aa: CASSLGASATDTQYF; cdr3_nt: TGTGCCAGCAGCTTGGGTGCTAGTGCCACAGATACGCAGTATTTT
d_call: TRBD1; v_call: TRBV5-1; j_call: TRBJ2-7; clone_size: once; cdr3_length: 15; cdr3_aa: CASSFNGQGPYEQYF; cdr3_nt: TGCGCCAGCAGCTTCAATGGACAGGGGCCCTACGAGCAGTACTTC
d_call: TRBD2; v_call: TRBV9; j_call: TRBJ2-5; clone_size: -; cdr3_length: 15; cdr3_aa: CASSLGLAEQETQYF; cdr3_nt: TGTGCCAGCAGCTTGGGACTAGCGGAGCAAGAGACCCAGTACTTC
d_call: TRBD1; v_call: TRBV19; j_call: TRBJ2-5; clone_size: -; cdr3_length: 14; cdr3_aa: CASSIDRDKETQYF; cdr3_nt: TGTGCCAGTAGTATTGACAGGGACAAGGAGACCCAGTACTTC
d_call: TRBD1; v_call: TRBV9; j_call: TRBJ1-3; clone_size: -; cdr3_length: 16; cdr3_aa: CASSTRTGLAGNTIYF; cdr3_nt: TGTGCCAGCAGCACAAGGACAGGACTGGCTGGAAACACCATATATTTT
d_call: -; v_call: TRBV2; j_call: TRBJ1-1; clone_size: -; cdr3_length: 15; cdr3_aa: CASSEATGMNTEAFF; cdr3_nt: TGTGCCAGCAGTGAAGCGACGGGAATGAACACTGAAGCTTTCTTT
d_call: -; v_call: TRBV5-4; j_call: TRBJ2-7; clone_size: -; cdr3_length: 14; cdr3_aa: CASSLVSRAHEQYF; cdr3_nt: TGTGCCAGCAGCTTGGTATCCAGGGCACACGAGCAGTACTTC
d_call: TRBD1; v_call: TRBV4-1; j_call: TRBJ1-1; clone_size: -; cdr3_length: 16; cdr3_aa: CASSQQPGQMNTEAFF; cdr3_nt: TGCGCCAGCAGCCAACAGCCGGGACAGATGAACACTGAAGCTTTCTTT
d_call: -; v_call: TRBV5-6; j_call: TRBJ2-3; clone_size: -; cdr3_length: 13; cdr3_aa: CASSGVSTDTQYF; cdr3_nt: TGTGCCAGCAGCGGGGTTAGCACAGATACGCAGTATTTT
d_call: TRBD2; v_call: TRBV7-2; j_call: TRBJ2-7; clone_size: -; cdr3_length: 14; cdr3_aa: CASSPLGGSYEQYF; cdr3_nt: TGTGCCAGCAGCCCCCTGGGAGGGAGCTACGAGCAGTACTTC
d_call: -; v_call: TRBV6-1; j_call: TRBJ1-2; clone_size: -; cdr3_length: 15; cdr3_aa: CASSLNEWKAYGYTF; cdr3_nt: TGTGCCAGCAGTCTAAATGAGTGGAAAGCCTATGGCTACACCTTC
d_call: -; v_call: TRBV7-3; j_call: TRBJ1-2; clone_size: -; cdr3_length: 13; cdr3_aa: CASSPDFGGGYTF; cdr3_nt: TGTGCCAGCAGCCCGGACTTTGGTGGTGGCTACACCTTC
d_call: TRBD2; v_call: TRBV25-1; j_call: TRBJ2-5; clone_size: -; cdr3_length: 15; cdr3_aa: CASSPSGRRQETQYF; cdr3_nt: TGTGCCAGCAGTCCCAGCGGGAGACGCCAAGAGACCCAGTACTTC